Listed below are T cell receptor beta chains from one sample, sequenced in a study of long-term antiretroviral therapy in people with HIV. Clones were read by immunoSEQ multiplex PCR, and TCRdb kept only the in-frame ones, dropping some. The profile covers approximately 39,000 clones, with roughly 80% appearing a single time and around 5% taken by the ten largest. The specimen comprised unsorted PBMCs, sampled 1.5 years after starting antiretroviral therapy. The receptor set was obtained from a man in his late teens or twenties with HIV. CDR3s include the opening cysteine and the closing phenylalanine or tryptophan.

CDR3	V	J
CASSVGRGFLNEQFF	TRBV2	TRBJ2-1
CASSLRRVGGTEAFF	TRBV4-2	TRBJ1-1
CASSTLQGRETQYF	TRBV5-1	TRBJ2-5
CASSEVGARGYTF	TRBV6-1	TRBJ1-2
CATSDRTRQPQHF	TRBV19	TRBJ1-5
CASSHGTSGRAYNEQFF	TRBV5-5	TRBJ2-1
CASSLGQAKNIQYF	TRBV7-2	TRBJ2-4
CASRPDSYEQYF	TRBV28	TRBJ2-7
CASSPLAGSLNEQFF	TRBV7-2	TRBJ2-1
CASHAGVTGELFF	TRBV19	TRBJ2-2
CASRGQAPTGSEAFF	TRBV28	TRBJ1-1
CASSLSGGSLSNEQFF	TRBV14	TRBJ2-1
CASSRLAGGGVQETQYF	TRBV18	TRBJ2-5
CASSQPAGAGATSYEQYF	TRBV4-1	TRBJ2-7
CASSLEGGGSGETQYF	TRBV5-4	TRBJ2-5
CASSLDPRLNPGELFF	TRBV5-1	TRBJ2-2
CASSDPDRGRETQYF	TRBV6-6	TRBJ2-5
CASRSTGVNTEAFF	TRBV7-2	TRBJ1-1
CASSFRRADTGELFF	TRBV19	TRBJ2-2
CASPGGDSGNTIYF	TRBV7-9	TRBJ1-3
CASSVGQGSYGYTF	TRBV5-1	TRBJ1-2
CASRPGQTYEQYF	TRBV28	TRBJ2-7
CATSSGLTGELFF	TRBV15	TRBJ2-2
CASSSGAHEQYF	TRBV5-6	TRBJ2-7
CASSLLDSHYGYTF	TRBV27	TRBJ1-2
CATSREVGGLAGTEQYF	TRBV15	TRBJ2-7